This T cell receptor (beta chain) derives from a study of cytomegalovirus exposure and HLA in healthy donors. V was shortened by 8 bases and J by 9 bases, with 23 bases between the two germline ends. CDR3 length: 14 amino acids. Germline V gives CDR1 MNHNS, CDR2 SASEGT. Clones were sequenced by immunoSEQ multiplex PCR, and TCRdb holds only the in-frame ones, with some missing. The top ten clones hold 3% to 3.5% of a sample with about 73,000 clones, around 94% of them seen once. Sequencing was carried out using PBMCs. This sequence originates from a woman aged 18-29 years in good health and CMV-seropositive. V and J are TRBV6-1 and TRBJ2-7; D is undetermined. CDR3 residues: CASLPGTSSIRQYF. The CDR3 nucleotides are TGTGCCAGCCTTCCAGGTACCTCGTCGATTCGGCAGTACTTC.